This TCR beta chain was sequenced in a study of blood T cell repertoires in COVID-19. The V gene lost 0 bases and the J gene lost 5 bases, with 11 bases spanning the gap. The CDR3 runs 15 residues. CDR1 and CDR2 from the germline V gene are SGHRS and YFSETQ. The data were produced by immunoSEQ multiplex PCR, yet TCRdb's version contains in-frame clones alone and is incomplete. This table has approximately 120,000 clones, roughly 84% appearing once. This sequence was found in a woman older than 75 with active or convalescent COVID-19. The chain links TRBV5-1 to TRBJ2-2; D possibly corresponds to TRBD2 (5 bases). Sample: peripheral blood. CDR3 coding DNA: TGCGCCAGCAGCTTGGTGGCGGGCGGGACCGGGGAGCTGTTTTTT. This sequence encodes CASSLVAGGTGELFF.